This entry features one T cell receptor beta chain sequence. The target antigen is unknown. Mismatch with germline at one junction end may stem from a read error. This CDR3 contains 13 residues. CDR1 is SGHVS and CDR2 is FNYEAQ in the germline V gene. With a J-beta primer mix and a sample-barcoded 5' primer, a second PCR ran 7 to 11 cycles. MiXCR, applied by TCRdb to the 5' RACE reads, yields one record per CDR3 protein. The table shows 710,000 or so distinct CDR3 sequences, with approximately 22% occurring only once. This record belongs to a study of blood T cells in healthy people across ages. The study, taken as a whole, reports: PBMCs left unsorted prevented a conclusive naive versus antigen-experienced comparison.

Per-sample PBMC isolation yielded at least 6 million cells. Total RNA amounts of at least 6 micrograms were extracted per sample. The sample taken for sequencing was blood. The chain couples TRBV7-6 to TRBJ1-1; D is perhaps TRBD1 (6 bases). The TCR sequence derives from a man aged 65 to 85 in good health. The CDR3 DNA is TGTGCCGGCAGTAACAGGGATTTAACTGAAGCTTTCTTT. As protein: CAGSNRDLTEAFF. The full variable domain, with the rest looked up from reference TRBV7-6 and TRBJ1-1, is GAGVSQSPRYKVTKRGQDVALRCDPISGHVSLYWYRQALGQGPEFLTYFNYEAQQDKSGLPNDRFSAERPEGSISTLTIQRTEQRDSAMYRCAGSNRDLTEAFFGQGTRLTVV.